One sample yielded the 29 T cell receptor beta chains listed below, sequenced in a study of Tregs in tolerant kidney transplant recipients. Generated by immunoSEQ multiplex PCR, the TCRdb table keeps only in-frame clones and is missing some. The sample consists of some 71,000 clones, 70% to 90% of them appearing once. The sample here was CD4+ T cells from blood, taken before the transplant. The origin of the receptors is a human donor who received a combined kidney and bone marrow transplant.

This clone showed up just once. The chain joins TRBV30 to TRBJ1-2; 10 nucleotides match TRBD1. The germline V gene has CDR1 GTSNPN and CDR2 SVGIG (reference sequence). Trimming cost V 0 bases and J 8 bases; bases outside gene matches: 15. The CDR3 is 17 residues long. For the CDR3, the DNA is TGTGCCTGGAGTGTAAGACCGGGACAGGGGCTCCAGGGCGGCTACACCTTC. Residues: CAWSVRPGQGLQGGYTF.

This clone has only one observation. This rearrangement joins TRBV27 to TRBJ2-5; D possibly corresponds to TRBD2 (5 bases). Germline CDR1 MNHEY, CDR2 SMNVEV (reference sequence). The ends were cut back, 3 bases at V and 0 bases at J, with 14 bases in the middle. The CDR3 extends over 16 amino acids. CDR3: CASSFVTGTYQETQYF. CDR3 bases: TGTGCCAGCAGTTTTGTTACGGGAACGTACCAAGAGACCCAGTACTTC.

The chain has TRBV5-6 and TRBJ2-7; 13 nucleotides line up with TRBD2. J was trimmed by 3 bases and V by 7 bases; bases with no gene match: 16. The CDR3 length is 18 residues. Germline V gene lookup returns CDR1 SGHDT and CDR2 YYEEEE. The CDR3 nucleotides read TGTGCCAGCTTCCGACGGACTAGCGGGAGAAGGGGGGGCTACGAGCAGTACTTC. Translating it yields CASFRRTSGRRGGYEQYF.

This clone was detected a few times. J is TRBJ2-5 and V is TRBV28; D might be TRBD2 (7 bases). The CDR3 consists of 15 residues. V lost 3 bases and J 2 bases, leaving 13 bases between the germline ends. Germline V gene lookup returns CDR1 MDHEN and CDR2 SYDVKM. The CDR3 region is CASSLLRGGQETQYF. CDR3 bases: TGTGCCAGCAGTTTGCTCAGGGGAGGGCAAGAGACCCAGTACTTC. Full variable domain (missing parts from reference TRBV28 and TRBJ2-5): DVKVTQSSRYLVKRTGEKVFLECVQDMDHENMFWYRQDPGLGLRLIYFSYDVKMKEKGDIPEGYSVSREKKERFSLILESASTNQTSMYLCASSLLRGGQETQYFGPGTRLLVL.

This clone appeared once. The chain links TRBV7-2 to TRBJ2-1; D possibly corresponds to TRBD2 (6 bases). CDR3 length equals 17 residues. Germline lookup yields CDR1 SGHTA and CDR2 FQGNSA. V was cut by 5 bases and J by 0 bases, with 17 bases left in between. This CDR3 is CASSPRGVGSSYNEQFF. Written as DNA, the CDR3 is TGTGCCAGCAGCCCTAGGGGAGTCGGGAGCTCCTACAATGAGCAGTTCTTC.

V gene TRBV7-7 combines with J gene TRBJ2-5, with 10 positions matching TRBD2. This CDR3 spans 14 amino acids. The germline V gene has CDR1 SSHAT and CDR2 FNYEAQ (reference sequence). After removal of 4 bases from V and 4 bases from J, the junction contained 3 bases not matched to a gene. CDR3 sequence: CASSSGLARETQYF. CDR3 in DNA: TGTGCCAGCAGCTCGGGACTAGCGAGAGAGACCCAGTACTTC.

The chain has TRBV6-6 and TRBJ2-5, with 7 positions matching TRBD2. The CDR3 contains 14 residues. CDR1 and CDR2 from the germline V gene are MNHNY and SVGAGI (reference sequence). V lost 0 bases and J lost 5; bases outside the gene matches: 3. CDR3 protein: CASSYSGGSETQYF. CDR3 DNA: TGTGCCAGCAGTTACTCTGGCGGGAGTGAGACCCAGTACTTC.

The chain recombines TRBV5-1 with TRBJ2-5; a weak D match, TRBD2 (5 bases). This CDR3 has 14 amino acids. V gave up 0 bases and J gave up 8 bases, with 14 bases separating them. Looked up from germline, CDR1 is SGHRS and CDR2 is YFSETQ. Here the CDR3 DNA reads TGCGCCAGCAGCTTGGTGGTAGGGTCGGGAACCCAGTACTTC. This sequence encodes CASSLVVGSGTQYF. The full variable domain, its missing parts supplied by reference TRBV5-1 and TRBJ2-5, is KAGVTQTPRYLIKTRGQQVTLSCSPISGHRSVSWYQQTPGQGLQFLFEYFSETQRNKGNFPGRFSGRQFSNSRSEMNVSTLELGDSALYLCASSLVVGSGTQYFGPGTRLLVL.

The rearrangement links TRBV6-5 to TRBJ2-5; 7 bases map to TRBD2. The CDR3 loop spans 14 amino acids. CDR1 is MNHEY, CDR2 SVGAGI, per germline. J was trimmed by 1 base and V by 5 bases; bases with no gene match: 4. The CDR3 sequence is CASSRAGTQETQYF. As DNA, the CDR3 is TGTGCCAGCAGTCGAGCGGGAACCCAAGAGACCCAGTACTTC.

This sequence joins TRBV4-1 and TRBJ2-2; TRBD2 agrees at 8 bases. Trimming removed 5 bases from V and 5 bases from J; junction bases left unmatched: 10. This CDR3 is built from 16 residues. CDR1 and CDR2 (germline): MGHRA, YSYEKL. CDR3 region: CASSYQAGEGTGELFF. CDR3 nucleotides: TGCGCCAGCAGCTACCAAGCGGGAGAAGGGACCGGGGAGCTGTTTTTT.

The chain uses TRBV6-5 and TRBJ2-7, with 14 bases identical to TRBD2. This CDR3 is built from 15 residues. Per the germline V gene, CDR1 is MNHEY and CDR2 is SVGAGI. After removal of 4 bases from V and 6 bases from J, the junction contained 5 bases not matched to a gene. The CDR3, as DNA: TGTGCCAGCAGTTGGGGGACTAGCGGGAGAAGCGAGCAGTACTTC. Protein product: CASSWGTSGRSEQYF.

The rearrangement joins TRBV15 to TRBJ1-3, with D unclear. Trimming pared 0 bases from V and 2 bases from J, leaving 8 bases between. The CDR3 is 15 amino acids. Germline CDR1 and CDR2: LNHNV and YYDKDF (reference sequence). The chain's CDR3 is CATSRDRGPGNTIYF. DNA of the CDR3: TGTGCCACCAGCAGAGATCGAGGGCCTGGAAACACCATATATTTT.

The chain carries TRBV5-1 and TRBJ1-2; tentative D call: TRBD1 (6 bases). The CDR3 runs 14 residues. Germline CDR1 reads SGHRS; CDR2 reads YFSETQ. V lost 6 bases and J 2 bases, leaving 14 bases between the germline ends. This CDR3 reads CASNLIGQNYGYTF. The CDR3 bases are TGCGCCAGCAACCTTATAGGACAGAACTATGGCTACACCTTC.

CDR3 nucleotides: TGTGCCAGCAGCTTATTAGGACAGGGGGCAACCGGGGAGCTGTTTTTT. This codes for CASSLLGQGATGELFF. This chain links TRBV7-8 with TRBJ2-2; the match to TRBD1 covers 11 bases. Looked up from germline, CDR1 is SGHVS and CDR2 is FQNEAQ. This CDR3 region has 16 residues. Trimming took 2 bases from V and 5 from J; bases not matched to a gene: 4.

The V call is TRBV27, the J call TRBJ2-1; 8 bases are shared with TRBD1. CDR1 and CDR2 (germline): MNHEY, SMNVEV (reference sequence). Losses at the gene ends were 5 bases for V and 2 bases for J; bases not matched to a gene: 5. This CDR3 region has 15 residues. As DNA, the CDR3 is TGTGCCAGCAGTCGGGGACAGGAACCCTACAATGAGCAGTTCTTC. Amino acid sequence: CASSRGQEPYNEQFF.

The chain employs TRBV5-6 and TRBJ2-7, with 9 bases lining up with TRBD2. This CDR3 has 16 residues. J was trimmed by 4 bases and V by 1 base; bases with no gene match: 9. The V gene's germline CDR1 is SGHDT and CDR2 YYEEEE. The CDR3 DNA follows: TGTGCCAGCAGCTTGCGGTCTAGCGGGAAGAAGTACGAGCAGTACTTC. This encodes CASSLRSSGKKYEQYF. The complete variable domain, with remaining parts taken from reference TRBV5-6 and TRBJ2-7, reads DAGVTQSPTHLIKTRGQQVTLRCSPKSGHDTVSWYQQALGQGPQFIFQYYEEEERQRGNFPDRFSGHQFPNYSSELNVNALLLGDSALYLCASSLRSSGKKYEQYFGPGTRLTVT.

The rearrangement links TRBV9 to TRBJ2-5, with 12 bases lining up with TRBD2. Trimming took 0 bases from V and 4 from J; bases not matched to a gene: 4. Germline CDR1 SGDLS, CDR2 YYNGEE. The CDR3 runs 16 residues. The CDR3 here is CASSVGLAGEGETQYF. CDR3 bases: TGTGCCAGCAGCGTAGGACTAGCGGGAGAGGGAGAGACCCAGTACTTC.

The V and J genes are TRBV2 and TRBJ2-5; 9 nucleotides align to TRBD2. The germline CDR1 and CDR2 sequences are SNHLY and FYNNEI. Trimming took 0 bases from V and 1 from J; bases not matched to a gene: 9. This CDR3 is built from 18 residues. CDR3 bases: TGTGCCAGCAGTGAAGCCATCTGGGCGGGAGGGACCCAAGAGACCCAGTACTTC. Protein sequence: CASSEAIWAGGTQETQYF.

The chain uses TRBV20-1 and TRBJ2-1, with D hard to call. The CDR3 loop spans 10 amino acids. Germline assignment: CDR1 DFQATT and CDR2 SNEGSKA (reference sequence). Trimming removed 2 bases from V and 8 bases from J, with 4 bases in between. CDR3 nucleotides: TGCAGTGCTAGATTCTATGAGCAGTTCTTC. It encodes CSARFYEQFF.

The J gene is TRBJ2-5, the V gene TRBV5-1; the D gene is possibly TRBD1 (5 bases). The V and J ends lost 0 bases and 2 bases respectively, with 8 bases between them. This CDR3 region has 14 residues. Per germline, CDR1 SGHRS and CDR2 YFSETQ. The CDR3: CASSLGQIQETQYF. The CDR3 DNA sequence: TGCGCCAGCAGCTTGGGACAGATTCAAGAGACCCAGTACTTC.

The gene calls are TRBV6-5 and TRBJ2-1; D call uncertain. Trimming pared 5 bases from V and 7 bases from J, leaving 9 bases between. Germline CDR1 MNHEY, CDR2 SVGAGI. The CDR3 is 12 amino acids. CDR3: CASSLGENEQFF. The CDR3 DNA reads TGTGCCAGCAGTCTAGGTGAAAATGAGCAGTTCTTC.

The rearrangement joins TRBV5-6 to TRBJ2-5, with D possibly being TRBD2 (6 bases). V lost 4 bases, J lost 2 bases, and 15 bases lay in between. The germline V gene has CDR1 SGHDT and CDR2 YYEEEE. The CDR3 has 15 amino acids. This CDR3 is CASSLSGLKQETQYF. CDR3 bases: TGTGCCAGCAGCCTGTCGGGACTGAAGCAAGAGACCCAGTACTTC.

The chain links TRBV6-5 to TRBJ1-1; the D is unclear. V was cut by 2 bases and J by 0 bases, with 7 bases left in between. The germline V gene encodes CDR1 MNHEY and CDR2 SVGAGI. The CDR3 is 14 amino acids. The CDR3 spells CASSYSGLNTEAFF. In DNA, the CDR3 is TGTGCCAGCAGTTACAGCGGCCTGAACACTGAAGCTTTCTTT.

The chain has TRBV5-4 and TRBJ2-1, with 8 bases lining up with TRBD1. This CDR3 has 16 residues. Germline CDR1 is SGHNT and CDR2 is YYREEE (reference sequence). The V gene end was trimmed by 5 bases and the J gene end by 0 bases; junction bases not matched to a gene: 7. In DNA form, the CDR3 reads TGTGCCAGCAGATCCAACAGGGGGAGCTCCTACAATGAGCAGTTCTTC. Its translation: CASRSNRGSSYNEQFF.

The V and J genes are TRBV18 and TRBJ2-3; a possible D gene is TRBD2 (6 bases). V was trimmed by 3 bases and J by 2 bases, leaving 9 bases between them. This CDR3 is built from 14 residues. Germline V gene sequence: CDR1 KGHSH, CDR2 LQKENI. CDR3 protein: CASSPGLSTDTQYF. DNA for the CDR3: TGTGCCAGCTCACCCGGACTATCCACAGATACGCAGTATTTT.

This clone occurred a few times. The CDR3 DNA reads as TGTGCCAGCAGCGGATCAGGGGTAGGTCAGCCCCAGCATTTT. Its translation is CASSGSGVGQPQHF. The chain uses TRBV2 and TRBJ1-5; D is possibly TRBD1 (6 bases). The germline CDR1 and CDR2 sequences are SNHLY and FYNNEI. V lost 6 bases to trimming and J lost 6 bases, with 15 bases between them. This CDR3 has 14 residues.

The chain's CDR3 is CSPGNNEQFF. CDR3 DNA: TGCAGTCCAGGAAACAATGAGCAGTTCTTC. The chain recombines TRBV20-1 with TRBJ2-1; D not resolved. The V end was cut by 8 bases, the J end by 5 bases, with 7 bases between. CDR1 and CDR2 (germline): DFQATT, SNEGSKA (reference sequence). The CDR3 extends over 10 amino acids.

In this sample, this clone turned up once. This chain links TRBV7-9 with TRBJ2-7; 8 bases map to TRBD2. The CDR3 contains 14 residues. Germline V CDR1 and CDR2: SEHNR, FQNEAQ (reference sequence). Trimming removed 4 bases from V and 5 bases from J; junction bases left unmatched: 7. The CDR3 spells CASSSQGLVHEQYF. The CDR3 DNA follows: TGTGCCAGCAGCTCCCAGGGACTAGTCCACGAGCAGTACTTC.

In the case of this clone: The junction does not match germline at one end; this may be a read error. V is TRBV2 and J is TRBJ2-7; TRBD2 aligns across 13 bases. This CDR3 has 13 residues. The germline gives CDR1 SNHLY, CDR2 FYNNEI. The CDR3 nucleotides read TGTGCCAGCAGTGAAGGGACTAGCGGGAGCACAGACTTC. As protein: CASSEGTSGSTDF. The full variable domain, its missing parts supplied by reference TRBV2 and TRBJ2-7, is EPEVTQTPSHQVTQMGQEVILRCVPISNHLYFYWYRQILGQKVEFLVSFYNNEISEKSEIFDDQFSVERPDGSNFTLKIRSTKLEDSAMYFCASSEGTSGSTDFGPGTRLTVT.